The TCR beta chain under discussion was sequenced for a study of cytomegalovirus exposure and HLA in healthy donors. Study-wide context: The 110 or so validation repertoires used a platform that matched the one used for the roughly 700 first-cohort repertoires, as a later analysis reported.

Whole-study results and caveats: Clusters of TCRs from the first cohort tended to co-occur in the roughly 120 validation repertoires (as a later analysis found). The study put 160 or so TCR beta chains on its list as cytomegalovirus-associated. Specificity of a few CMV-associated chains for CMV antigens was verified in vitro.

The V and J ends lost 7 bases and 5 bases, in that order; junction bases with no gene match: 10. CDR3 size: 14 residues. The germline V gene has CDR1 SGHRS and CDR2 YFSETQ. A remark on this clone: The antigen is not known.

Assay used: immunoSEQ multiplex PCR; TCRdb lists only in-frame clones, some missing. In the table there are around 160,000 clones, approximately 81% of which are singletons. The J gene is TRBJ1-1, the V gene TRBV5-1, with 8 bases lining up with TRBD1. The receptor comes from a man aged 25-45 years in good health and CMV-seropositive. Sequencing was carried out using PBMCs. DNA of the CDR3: TGCGCCAGCGCCCTCAGGGGGCCTGGGACTGAAGCTTTCTTT. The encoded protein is CASALRGPGTEAFF.